One sample yielded the 2 T cell receptor beta chains listed below, sequenced in a study of blood T cells in healthy people across ages. A second about 7 to 12 cycle PCR used barcoded and J-beta primers. Using its own MiXCR run on the 5' RACE reads, TCRdb lists one record per CDR3 protein. The sample yields roughly 680,000 distinct CDR3 sequences, 21% seen once. Sequencing was performed on blood. All receptors derive from a man aged 65 to 85 in good health.

The chain recombines TRBV12-5 with TRBJ2-7; 11 nucleotides line up with TRBD2. The DNA end is a closer match to TRBJ2-1, so the J assignment may be wrong. The CDR3 length is 14 residues. In germline, CDR1 is LGHNT, CDR2 FRNRAP. CDR3 amino acids: CASGTSGNYNEQFF. The DNA for the CDR3 is TGTGCTAGTGGGACTAGCGGGAACTACAATGAGCAGTTCTTC.

This clonotype was detected only a few times. This chain links TRBV7-2 with TRBJ2-5; 12 nucleotides match TRBD2. Unmatched junction bases numbered 5, after V lost 4 bases and J lost 5 bases. The germline V gene has CDR1 SGHTA and CDR2 FQGNSA. The CDR3 is 15 amino acids. This CDR3 reads CASSYPSGREETQYF. CDR3 coding DNA: TGTGCCAGCAGCTACCCTAGCGGGAGGGAGGAGACCCAGTACTTC.